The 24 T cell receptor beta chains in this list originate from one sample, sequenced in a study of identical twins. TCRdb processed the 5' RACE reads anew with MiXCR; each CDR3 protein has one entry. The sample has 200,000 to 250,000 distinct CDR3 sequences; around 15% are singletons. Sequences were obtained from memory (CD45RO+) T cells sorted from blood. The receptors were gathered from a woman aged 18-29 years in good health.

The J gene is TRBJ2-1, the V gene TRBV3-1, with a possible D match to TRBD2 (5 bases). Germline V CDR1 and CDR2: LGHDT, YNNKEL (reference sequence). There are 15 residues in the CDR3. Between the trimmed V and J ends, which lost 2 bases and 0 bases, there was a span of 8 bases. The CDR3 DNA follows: TGTGCCAGCAGCCAACAAGGGAGCTCCTACAATGAGCAGTTCTTC. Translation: CASSQQGSSYNEQFF.

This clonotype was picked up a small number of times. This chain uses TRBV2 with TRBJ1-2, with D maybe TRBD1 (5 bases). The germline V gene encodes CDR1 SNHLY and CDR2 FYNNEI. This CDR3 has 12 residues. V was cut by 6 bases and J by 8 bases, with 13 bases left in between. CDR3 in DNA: TGTGCCAGCAGAGCGGACAAAGTCGGCTACACCTTC. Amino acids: CASRADKVGYTF.

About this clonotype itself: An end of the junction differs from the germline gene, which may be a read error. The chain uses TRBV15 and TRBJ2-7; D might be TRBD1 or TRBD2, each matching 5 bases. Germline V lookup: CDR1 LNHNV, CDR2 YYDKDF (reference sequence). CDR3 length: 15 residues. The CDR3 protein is CATGDRRTSRYGQYF. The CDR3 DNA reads TGTGCCACCGGGGACCGGCGAACTTCCCGCTACGGGCAGTACTTC.

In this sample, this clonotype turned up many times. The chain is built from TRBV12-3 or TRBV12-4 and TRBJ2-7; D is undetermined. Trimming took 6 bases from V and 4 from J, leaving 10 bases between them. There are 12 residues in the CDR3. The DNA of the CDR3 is TGTGCCAGCAGAAATGACGTATACGAGCAGTACTTC. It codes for CASRNDVYEQYF.

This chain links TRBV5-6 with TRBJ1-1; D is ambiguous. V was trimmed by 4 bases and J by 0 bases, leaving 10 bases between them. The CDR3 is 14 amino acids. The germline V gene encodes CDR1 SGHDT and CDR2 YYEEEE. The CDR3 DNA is TGTGCCAGCAGCCACAGCCTCATGAACACTGAAGCTTTCTTT. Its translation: CASSHSLMNTEAFF.

CDR3 coding DNA: TGTGCCAGCAGTTACGGGGCTGGAAGTATGGTTAAGACCCAGTACTTC. The encoded protein is CASSYGAGSMVKTQYF. The genes are TRBV6-5 and TRBJ2-5, with D perhaps TRBD1 (5 bases). From germline, CDR1 is MNHEY and CDR2 SVGAGI. The CDR3 is 16 residues long. Deletions cut 2 bases from V and 6 bases from J, with 19 bases between.

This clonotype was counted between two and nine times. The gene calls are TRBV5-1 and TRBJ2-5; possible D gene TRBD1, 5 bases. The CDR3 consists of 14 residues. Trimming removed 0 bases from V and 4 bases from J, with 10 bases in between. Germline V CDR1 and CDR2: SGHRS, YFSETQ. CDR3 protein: CASSLARQGETQYF. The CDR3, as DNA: TGCGCCAGCAGCTTGGCCAGGCAGGGAGAGACCCAGTACTTC.

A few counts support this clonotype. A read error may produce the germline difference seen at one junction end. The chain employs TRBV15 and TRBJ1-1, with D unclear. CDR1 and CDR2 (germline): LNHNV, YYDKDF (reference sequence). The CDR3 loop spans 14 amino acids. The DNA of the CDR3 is TGTGCCACCAGCAGAGCCCGCGGGCAGACGAAGCTTGACTTT. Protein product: CATSRARGQTKLDF.

CDR3 region: CASSPVLQPQHF. In DNA form, the CDR3 reads TGTGCCAGCTCCCCGGTCCTTCAGCCCCAGCATTTT. This chain links TRBV6-6 with TRBJ1-5, with D unclear. Germline loops: CDR1 MNHNY, CDR2 SVGAGI (reference sequence). The V gene lost 8 bases and the J gene lost 6 bases, with 11 bases spanning the gap. The CDR3 consists of 12 residues.

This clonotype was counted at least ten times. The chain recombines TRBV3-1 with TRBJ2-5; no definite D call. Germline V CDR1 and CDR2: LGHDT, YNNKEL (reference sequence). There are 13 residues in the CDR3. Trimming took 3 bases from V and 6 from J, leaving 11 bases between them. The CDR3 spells CASSQSLGQTQYF. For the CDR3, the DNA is TGTGCCAGCAGCCAGTCTCTAGGCCAGACCCAGTACTTC.

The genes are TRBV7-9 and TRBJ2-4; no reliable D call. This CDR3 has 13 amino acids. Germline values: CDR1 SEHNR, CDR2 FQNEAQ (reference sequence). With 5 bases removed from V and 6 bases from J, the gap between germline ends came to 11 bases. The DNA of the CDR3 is TGTGCCAGCAGCGACGCTTTTGGAAACATTCAGTACTTC. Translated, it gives CASSDAFGNIQYF.

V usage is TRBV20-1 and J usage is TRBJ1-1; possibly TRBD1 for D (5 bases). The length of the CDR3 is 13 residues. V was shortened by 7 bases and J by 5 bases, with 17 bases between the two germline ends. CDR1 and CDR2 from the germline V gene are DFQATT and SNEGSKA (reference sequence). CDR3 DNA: TGCAGTGTCTCGAGAGGGGATTGGACTGAAGCTTTCTTT. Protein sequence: CSVSRGDWTEAFF.

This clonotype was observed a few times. The CDR3 sequence: CASSLTRQGWGTQYF. CDR3 bases: TGTGCCAGCAGCTTAACCCGACAGGGGTGGGGGACCCAGTACTTC. This chain joins TRBV11-2 and TRBJ2-5; 8 bases agree with TRBD1. Germline V CDR1 and CDR2: SGHAT, FQNNGV. The CDR3 runs 15 residues. V lost 2 bases to trimming and J lost 7 bases; unmatched junction nucleotides: 9. The entire variable domain, with the rest obtained from reference TRBV11-2 and TRBJ2-5, is as follows: EAGVAQSPRYKIIEKRQSVAFWCNPISGHATLYWYQQILGQGPKLLIQFQNNGVVDDSQLPKDRFSAERLKGVDSTLKIQPAKLEDSAVYLCASSLTRQGWGTQYFGPGTRLLVL.

The CDR3 DNA sequence: TGCGCCAGCAGCTCGACAGTTAAGAACACTGAAGCTTTCTTT. Translating it yields CASSSTVKNTEAFF. The chain joins TRBV5-1 to TRBJ1-1; the D gene is possibly TRBD1 (5 bases). The CDR3 loop spans 14 amino acids. With 3 bases removed from V and 1 base from J, the gap between germline ends came to 10 bases. Per the germline V gene, CDR1 is SGHRS and CDR2 is YFSETQ.

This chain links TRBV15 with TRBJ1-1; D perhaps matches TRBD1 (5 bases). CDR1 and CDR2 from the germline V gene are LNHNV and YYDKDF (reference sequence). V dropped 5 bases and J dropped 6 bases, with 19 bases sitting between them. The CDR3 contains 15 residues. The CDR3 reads CATSAPGQGWAEAFF. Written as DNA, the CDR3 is TGTGCCACCAGCGCCCCGGGGCAGGGCTGGGCTGAAGCTTTCTTT.

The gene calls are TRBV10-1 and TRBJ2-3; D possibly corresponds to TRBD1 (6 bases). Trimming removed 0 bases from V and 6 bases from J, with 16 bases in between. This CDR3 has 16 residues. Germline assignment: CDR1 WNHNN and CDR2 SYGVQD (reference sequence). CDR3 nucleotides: TGCGCCAGCAGTGAGTCGTTCGGTAGCAGGGGCGATACGCAGTATTTT. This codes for CASSESFGSRGDTQYF.

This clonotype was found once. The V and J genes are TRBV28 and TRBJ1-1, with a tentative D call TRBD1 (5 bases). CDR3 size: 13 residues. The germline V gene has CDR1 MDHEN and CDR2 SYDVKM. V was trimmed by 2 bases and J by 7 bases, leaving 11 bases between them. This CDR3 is CASSLGGVSEAFF. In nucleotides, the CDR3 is TGTGCCAGCAGTTTAGGAGGGGTGAGTGAAGCTTTCTTT.

CDR3 in DNA: TGTGCCAGCAGTTACGAGACTAGCGGGAGGGCCTCACTGTTCTTC. Its translation is CASSYETSGRASLFF. The rearrangement joins TRBV6-2 or TRBV6-3 to TRBJ2-1; 14 positions match TRBD2. V was clipped by 2 bases and J by 15 bases; unmatched bases: 9. This CDR3 spans 15 amino acids. Germline V gives CDR1 MNHEY, CDR2 SVGEGT.

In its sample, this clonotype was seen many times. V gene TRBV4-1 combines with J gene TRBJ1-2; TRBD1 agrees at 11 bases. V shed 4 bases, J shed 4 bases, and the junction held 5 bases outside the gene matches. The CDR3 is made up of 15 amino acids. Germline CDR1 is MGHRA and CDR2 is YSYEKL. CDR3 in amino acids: CASSPRDRGSYGYTF. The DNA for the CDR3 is TGCGCCAGCAGCCCCCGGGACAGGGGGTCCTATGGCTACACCTTC.

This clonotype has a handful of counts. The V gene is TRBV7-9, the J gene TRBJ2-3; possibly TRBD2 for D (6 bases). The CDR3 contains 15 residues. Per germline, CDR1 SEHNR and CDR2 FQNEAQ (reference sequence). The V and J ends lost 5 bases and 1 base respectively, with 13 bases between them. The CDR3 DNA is TGTGCCAGCAGCCCCGCGTGGGGGGGCACAGATACGCAGTATTTT. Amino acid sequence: CASSPAWGGTDTQYF.

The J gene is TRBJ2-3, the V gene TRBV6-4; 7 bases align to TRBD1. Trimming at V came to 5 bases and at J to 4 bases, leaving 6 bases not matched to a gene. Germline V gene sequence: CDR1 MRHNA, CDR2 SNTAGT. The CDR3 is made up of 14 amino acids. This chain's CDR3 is CASSTGTDADTQYF. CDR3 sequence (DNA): TGTGCCAGCAGTACCGGGACAGATGCAGATACGCAGTATTTT.

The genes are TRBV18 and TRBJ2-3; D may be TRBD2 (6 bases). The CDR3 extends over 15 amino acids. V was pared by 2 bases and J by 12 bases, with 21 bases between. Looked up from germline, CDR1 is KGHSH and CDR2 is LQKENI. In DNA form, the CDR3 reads TGTGCCAGCTCACCAAGTACAGCCCAGGGAGGTGGTCAGTATTTT. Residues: CASSPSTAQGGGQYF.

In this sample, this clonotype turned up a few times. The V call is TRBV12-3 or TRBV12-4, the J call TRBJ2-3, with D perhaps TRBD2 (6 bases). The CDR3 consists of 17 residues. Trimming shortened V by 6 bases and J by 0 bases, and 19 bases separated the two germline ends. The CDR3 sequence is CASRVSFGGASTDTQYF. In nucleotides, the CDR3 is TGTGCCAGCAGGGTCAGTTTCGGCGGGGCTAGCACAGATACGCAGTATTTT.

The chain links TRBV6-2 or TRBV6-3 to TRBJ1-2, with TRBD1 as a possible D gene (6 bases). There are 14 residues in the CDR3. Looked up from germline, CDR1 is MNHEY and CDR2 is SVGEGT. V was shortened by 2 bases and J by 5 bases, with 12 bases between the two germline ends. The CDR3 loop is CASSYADRYYGYTF. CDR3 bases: TGTGCCAGCAGTTACGCGGACAGATATTATGGCTACACCTTC.